This is a list of T cell receptor beta chains from one sample in a study of blood T cell repertoires in COVID-19. This table comes from immunoSEQ multiplex PCR, and its TCRdb copy is limited to in-frame clones, with some not included. Of about 160,000 clones in the sample, roughly 88% are singletons; the top ten hold about 2%. Sequenced sample: peripheral blood. These receptors were collected from a man younger than 35 with acute or convalescent COVID-19. Both conserved end residues are trimmed from each CDR3.

V: TRBV27
J: TRBJ2-7
CDR3: ASSRLAGDPYEQY

V: TRBV29-1
J: TRBJ1-4
CDR3: SALATNEKLF

V: TRBV30
J: TRBJ2-1
CDR3: AWSGLAGSSYNEQF

V: TRBV11-2
J: TRBJ1-2
CDR3: ASSPSITGFYGYT

V: TRBV10-3
J: TRBJ1-1
CDR3: ATRDRDTEAF

V: TRBV13
J: TRBJ2-7
CDR3: ASSSSQGRYEQY

V: TRBV29-1
J: TRBJ2-3
CDR3: SVEGRPTSTDTQY

V: TRBV27
J: TRBJ1-5
CDR3: ASGTGLQPQH

V: TRBV12-3/TRBV12-4
J: TRBJ1-1
CDR3: ASSFPGASAF

V: TRBV6-5
J: TRBJ2-7
CDR3: ASNRQGANSEQY

V: TRBV19
J: TRBJ2-7
CDR3: ATGTHRSYEQY

V: TRBV7-9
J: TRBJ2-1
CDR3: ASSPLAGGYYNEQF

V: TRBV2
J: TRBJ1-6
CDR3: ASKGGTDLGSPLH

V: TRBV19
J: TRBJ2-5
CDR3: ASKAGSALQETQY

V: TRBV5-6
J: TRBJ2-7
CDR3: ASSPTREGPYEQY

V: TRBV28
J: TRBJ1-5
CDR3: ASSSPGTGSQPQH

V: TRBV30
J: TRBJ1-6
CDR3: AWTGFSGSPLH

V: TRBV5-4
J: TRBJ2-7
CDR3: ASSPPLAGGHEQY

V: TRBV29-1
J: TRBJ1-2
CDR3: SVDRGGYGYT

V: TRBV6-5
J: TRBJ2-7
CDR3: ASSLKQGASYEQY

V: TRBV2
J: TRBJ2-1
CDR3: ASTNLGGEVRSYNEQF

V: TRBV5-1
J: TRBJ1-1
CDR3: ASSSATGNTEAF

V: TRBV4-2
J: TRBJ2-7
CDR3: ASSQDGVAGGIDEQY

V: TRBV5-1
J: TRBJ1-5
CDR3: ASSLDSGVNQPQH

V: TRBV4-1
J: TRBJ2-1
CDR3: ASSQEREGNEQF

V: TRBV5-1
J: TRBJ2-1
CDR3: ASSLDVRLAGRDEQF

V: TRBV6-5
J: TRBJ1-5
CDR3: ASSYSRDRGPQPQH

V: TRBV7-9
J: TRBJ1-4
CDR3: ASSSLQANEKLF

V: TRBV5-6
J: TRBJ1-5
CDR3: ASSLGRWREDVNQPQH

V: TRBV18
J: TRBJ1-1
CDR3: ASSPPRQLGAF

V: TRBV14
J: TRBJ1-1
CDR3: ASSHRTGVLNTEAF

V: TRBV25-1
J: TRBJ2-1
CDR3: ASSPATGLSYNEQF

V: TRBV18
J: TRBJ2-1
CDR3: ASSPLRTSGGYNEQF

V: TRBV10-1
J: TRBJ1-4
CDR3: ASSESGQSTNEKLF

V: TRBV24-1
J: TRBJ2-1
CDR3: ATSDPTGTSGGDEQF

V: TRBV30
J: TRBJ2-4
CDR3: AWSRTGENIQY

V: TRBV9
J: TRBJ1-3
CDR3: ASSVAVGNTIY

V: TRBV4-1
J: TRBJ1-2
CDR3: ASSPPDRVPYGYT

V: TRBV11-2
J: TRBJ2-7
CDR3: ASSPVGGAYEQY

V: TRBV5-4
J: TRBJ2-1
CDR3: ASSLQAGANEQF

V: TRBV2
J: TRBJ2-3
CDR3: ASSPDRGPTDTQY

V: TRBV3-1/TRBV3-2
J: TRBJ1-2
CDR3: ASSDRAGTGEVST

V: TRBV7-9
J: TRBJ2-3
CDR3: ASSPRTSQGPDTQY

V: TRBV2
J: TRBJ1-2
CDR3: ASRTGTANYGYT

V: TRBV24-1
J: TRBJ2-2
CDR3: ATSDFGRGGNTGELF

V: TRBV30
J: TRBJ2-1
CDR3: AWSVPGLAGEFGEQF

V: TRBV5-1
J: TRBJ2-1
CDR3: ASSLQASGRVLSSYNEQF

V: TRBV9
J: TRBJ2-7
CDR3: ASSGDRDEQY

V: TRBV5-1
J: TRBJ2-1
CDR3: ASSLDPLVSSYNEQF

V: TRBV24-1
J: TRBJ2-1
CDR3: ATSDVTGSNEQF

V: TRBV15
J: TRBJ2-7
CDR3: ATSRGLGTSEQY